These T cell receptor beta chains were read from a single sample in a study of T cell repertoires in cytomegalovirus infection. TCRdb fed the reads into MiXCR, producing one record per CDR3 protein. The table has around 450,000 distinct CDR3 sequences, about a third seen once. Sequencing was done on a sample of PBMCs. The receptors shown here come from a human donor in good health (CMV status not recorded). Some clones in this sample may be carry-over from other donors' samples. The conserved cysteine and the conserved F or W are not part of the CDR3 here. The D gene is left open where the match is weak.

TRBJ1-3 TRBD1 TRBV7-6 ASSLENWQGGLTGNTIY
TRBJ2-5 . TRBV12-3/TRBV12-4 ASTMTGAETQY
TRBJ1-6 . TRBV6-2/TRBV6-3 ASSYPSGTANSPLH
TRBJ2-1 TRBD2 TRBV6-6 ASSLSGDPPNEQF
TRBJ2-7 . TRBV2 ASSEEWEQY
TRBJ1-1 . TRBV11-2 ASSLHRNTEAF
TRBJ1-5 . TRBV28 ASRRPYSNQPQH
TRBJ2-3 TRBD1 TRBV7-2 ASSSPQGAKDTQY
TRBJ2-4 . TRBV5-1 ASSQGGTPKNIQY
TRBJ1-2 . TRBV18 ASSPPGLKGYGYT
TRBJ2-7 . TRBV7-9 ASSTHSGIQY
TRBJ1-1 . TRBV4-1 ASSQDFDRLNTEAF
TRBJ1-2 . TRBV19 ASIVESPEQFTDGYT
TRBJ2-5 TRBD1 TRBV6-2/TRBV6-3 ASTTRGGRETQY
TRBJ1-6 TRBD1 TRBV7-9 ASSPGTGVYNSPLH
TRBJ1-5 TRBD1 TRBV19 ASSDRGFTQPQH
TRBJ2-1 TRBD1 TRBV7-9 ASSPPGQEAYNEQF
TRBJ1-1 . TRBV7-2 ASSLGGGTVEAF
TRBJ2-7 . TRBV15 ATSRDPLREQY
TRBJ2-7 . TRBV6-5 ASGNRVGEPY
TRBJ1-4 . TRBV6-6 ASNWATNEKLF
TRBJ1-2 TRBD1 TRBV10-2 ASSDGQGSYGYT
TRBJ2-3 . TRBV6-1 ASRDSITDTQY
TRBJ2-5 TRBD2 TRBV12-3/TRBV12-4 ASSLSAGETQY
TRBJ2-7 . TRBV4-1 ASSQGWSSYEQY
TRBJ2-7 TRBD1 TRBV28 ASSSTNRGRSYEQY
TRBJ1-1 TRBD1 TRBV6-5 ASRAGTGGAEAF
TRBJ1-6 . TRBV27 ASSSPKGLSYNSPLH
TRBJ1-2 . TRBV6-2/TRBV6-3 ASSYSTETIGGYT
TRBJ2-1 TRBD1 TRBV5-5 ASGSSTGAPYNEQF
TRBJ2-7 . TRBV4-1 ASSQETSYEQY
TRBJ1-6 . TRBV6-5 ASSYEGGRWNSPLH
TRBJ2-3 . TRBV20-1 SARDSPRALRGPDTQY
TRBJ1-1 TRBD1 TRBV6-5 ASSSETGVLTEAF